This TCR beta chain was sequenced for a study of blood T cells in healthy people across ages. Points from the study as a whole: Underestimates were what the diversity estimates from one million T cells were considered to be. Naive CD4+ cell counts and diversity both ran higher in long-lived than in aged donors. TCR beta diversity, measured per million T cells, fell in a roughly linear way with age.

It was with a sample-barcoded 5' primer and a J-beta primer mix that a second PCR of roughly 7 to 11 cycles was run. Tags on each cDNA molecule came from a template-switch adaptor with 12 random nucleotides. From the 5' RACE reads, TCRdb called clonotypes with MiXCR, one entry per CDR3 protein. The sample has some 880,000 distinct CDR3 sequences, 36% seen once; the top ten hold under 15%. Germline CDR1 DFQATT, CDR2 SNEGSKA (reference sequence). The CDR3 totals 15 residues. With V trimmed by 6 bases and J by 6 bases, 7 bases remained unmatched. Details on this clonotype: The antigen is undetermined.

V usage is TRBV20-1 and J usage is TRBJ2-1; 14 bases are shared with TRBD2. The clonotype originates from a man aged 18 to 30 in good health. Sequenced input: blood. CDR3 DNA: TGCAGTGCGGAGGATGGGACTAGCGGGGGCAATGAGCAGTTCTTC. Its translation: CSAEDGTSGGNEQFF.